A selection of T cell receptor beta chains follows, all from one sample in a study of blood T cell repertoires in COVID-19. Only in-frame clones appear in the TCRdb table, and some are missing; sequencing was by immunoSEQ multiplex PCR. The sample contains some 130,000 clones, around nine tenths of which appear only once. The specimen sequenced was peripheral blood. Receptors originate from a woman in her 70s with COVID-19, enrolled during active disease. Both conserved end residues are part of each CDR3. A D gene is named only where the DNA matches it firmly. Not all rows give a size; the values are once, few, many and, for expanded clones, a class.

>TRBD1|TRBV28|NA|TRBJ2-7
CASSFQDRGEQYF
TGTGCCAGCAGTTTTCAGGACAGGGGGGAGCAGTACTTC
>NA|TRBV27|NA|TRBJ2-3
CASSLGQHGDTQYF
TGTGCCAGCAGTTTGGGACAACACGGAGATACGCAGTATTTT
>NA|TRBV27|NA|TRBJ1-1
CASSFLIGGAGRNTEAFF
TGTGCCAGCAGTTTCCTTATAGGAGGGGCGGGGCGTAACACTGAAGCTTTCTTT
>NA|TRBV7-2|once|TRBJ2-1
CASSWVTVDNEQFF
TGTGCCAGCAGCTGGGTGACAGTGGACAATGAGCAGTTCTTC
>NA|TRBV28|NA|TRBJ1-1
CASSLPDSMNTEAFF
TGTGCCAGCAGTCTCCCCGACAGTATGAACACTGAAGCTTTCTTT
>TRBD1|TRBV27|NA|TRBJ1-2
CASSLVLGQGHGYTF
TGTGCCAGCAGTTTAGTTCTGGGACAGGGCCATGGCTACACCTTC
>NA|TRBV3-1/TRBV3-2|NA|TRBJ2-5
CASSQLGETQYF
TGTGCCAGCAGCCAGCTCGGAGAGACCCAGTACTTC
>NA|TRBV2|NA|TRBJ2-2
CATKGGAPGGELFF
TGTGCCACCAAGGGGGGGGCCCCCGGCGGGGAGCTGTTTTTT
>NA|TRBV28|NA|TRBJ1-6
CATRGFPYNSPLHF
TGTGCCACCCGAGGGTTCCCCTATAATTCACCCCTCCACTTT
>NA|TRBV28|NA|TRBJ1-6
CASSSIAEAGNSPLHF
TGTGCCAGCAGTTCGATAGCCGAGGCCGGGAATTCACCCCTCCACTTT
>TRBD2|TRBV7-9|NA|TRBJ2-7
CASSTWTSGSSYEQYF
TGTGCCAGCAGCACTTGGACTAGCGGGAGCTCCTACGAGCAGTACTTC
>NA|TRBV27|NA|TRBJ2-3
CASSLAMNLATDTQYF
TGTGCCAGCAGCCTAGCAATGAATCTAGCGACAGATACGCAGTATTTT
>TRBD1|TRBV7-9|once|TRBJ2-1
CASSLRQGGEQFF
TGTGCCAGCAGCTTACGACAGGGGGGCGAGCAGTTCTTC
>NA|TRBV10-2|NA|TRBJ1-2
CASSEQGIRYGYTF
TGCGCCAGCAGTGAACAGGGAATAAGATACGGCTACACCTTC
>TRBD1|TRBV28|NA|TRBJ1-2
CASSPPGQTYGYTF
TGTGCCAGCAGTCCCCCGGGACAGACCTATGGCTACACCTTC
>NA|TRBV18|NA|TRBJ2-5
CASSPEEETQYF
TGTGCCAGCTCACCTGAGGAAGAGACCCAGTACTTC
>NA|TRBV19|NA|TRBJ2-1
CASSIISGLSSYNEQFF
TGTGCCAGTAGTATAATTAGCGGACTGAGCTCCTACAATGAGCAGTTCTTC
>NA|TRBV2|NA|TRBJ2-2
CASRQGEDTGELFF
TGTGCCAGCAGACAGGGTGAGGACACCGGGGAGCTGTTTTTT
>TRBD1|TRBV5-3|NA|TRBJ2-4
CARSLERDRGYQYF
TGTGCCAGAAGCTTGGAACGGGACAGAGGCTATCAGTACTTC
>NA|TRBV3-1/TRBV3-2|NA|TRBJ1-1
CASSTRGGRGAFF
TGTGCCAGCAGCACCCGGGGAGGGCGAGGAGCTTTCTTT
>TRBD2|TRBV5-1|once|TRBJ2-3
CASRVSGGPETQYF
TGCGCCAGCAGGGTTAGCGGGGGGCCAGAAACGCAGTATTTT
>NA|TRBV12-3/TRBV12-4|NA|TRBJ1-2
CASSVSLYGYTF
TGTGCCAGCAGCGTTTCCCTCTATGGCTACACCTTC
>NA|TRBV3-1/TRBV3-2|NA|TRBJ1-6
CASRPWESYNSPLHF
TGTGCCAGCAGACCCTGGGAGTCCTATAATTCACCCCTCCACTTT
>NA|TRBV5-4|NA|TRBJ2-7
CASSLRTAGFSYEQYF
TGTGCCAGCAGCCTCAGGACAGCCGGATTCTCCTACGAGCAGTACTTC
>NA|TRBV2|NA|TRBJ2-5
CASSSTGGRVGETQYF
TGTGCCAGCAGTTCCACTGGGGGGAGAGTGGGGGAGACCCAGTACTTC
>NA|TRBV30|NA|TRBJ1-1
CAFGPRGAFF
TGTGCCTTCGGACCGCGGGGGGCTTTCTTT
>NA|TRBV5-1|NA|TRBJ2-5
CASSLFALDNQETQYF
TGCGCCAGCAGCTTGTTTGCGTTAGATAATCAAGAGACCCAGTACTTC
>TRBD2|TRBV5-6|NA|TRBJ2-3
CASSARRGGGSTDTQYF
TGTGCCAGCAGCGCCCGACGGGGCGGGGGGAGCACAGATACGCAGTATTTT
>NA|TRBV7-3|NA|TRBJ1-3
CASSLGGSSGNTIYF
TGTGCCAGCAGCTTGGGGGGTAGCTCTGGAAACACCATATATTTT
>TRBD1|TRBV19|once|TRBJ1-2
CASSSGTGRHYGYTF
TGTGCCAGTAGTTCCGGGACAGGGAGGCACTATGGCTACACCTTC
>TRBD1|TRBV5-6|NA|TRBJ1-5
CASSLGQGAFGNQPQHF
TGTGCCAGCAGCTTGGGACAGGGGGCTTTCGGCAATCAGCCCCAGCATTTT
>TRBD1|TRBV23-1|NA|TRBJ1-1
CASSQGRGQVSEAFF
TGCGCCAGCAGTCAAGGCAGGGGGCAAGTGAGTGAAGCTTTCTTT
>NA|TRBV10-3|NA|TRBJ2-3
CAISESPSGGSQDTQYF
TGTGCCATCAGTGAGTCCCCCTCCGGGGGTTCCCAAGATACGCAGTATTTT
>NA|TRBV27|NA|TRBJ2-1
CASATSLQDYNEQFF
TGTGCCAGCGCAACCTCTTTACAGGATTACAATGAGCAGTTCTTC
>NA|TRBV21-1|once|TRBJ1-5
CASSRAGQGRRMGQPQHF
TGTGCCAGCAGCAGGGCCGGACAGGGACGACGGATGGGACAGCCCCAGCATTTT
>TRBD2|TRBV5-1|NA|TRBJ2-1
CASSAGTSGTNYNEQFF
TGCGCCAGCAGCGCCGGGACTAGCGGGACTAACTACAATGAGCAGTTCTTC
>NA|TRBV3-1/TRBV3-2|NA|TRBJ2-1
CASSRTANEQFF
TGTGCCAGCAGCCGGACAGCAAATGAGCAGTTCTTC
>NA|TRBV6-5|once|TRBJ1-1
CASRHRDLTEAFF
TGTGCCAGCAGACACAGGGACCTCACTGAAGCTTTCTTT
>TRBD1|TRBV28|NA|TRBJ1-6
CASSFRDRDNSPLHF
TGTGCCAGCAGTTTCCGGGACAGGGATAATTCACCCCTCCACTTT
>NA|TRBV5-1|NA|TRBJ2-1
CASSLPSNEQFF
TGCGCCAGCAGCCTGCCCAGCAATGAGCAGTTCTTC
>TRBD1|TRBV28|once|TRBJ1-2
CASSSRTGRVYGYTF
TGTGCCAGCAGTTCAAGGACAGGCCGGGTTTATGGCTACACCTTC
>NA|TRBV30|once|TRBJ1-1
CAWWGYGGKAFF
TGTGCCTGGTGGGGGTACGGGGGGAAAGCTTTCTTT
>NA|TRBV30|NA|TRBJ2-1
CAWEGTSYNEQFF
TGTGCCTGGGAGGGTACCTCCTACAATGAGCAGTTCTTC
>TRBD1|TRBV3-1/TRBV3-2|NA|TRBJ2-7
CASSPRDRASYEQYF
TGTGCCAGCAGCCCCCGGGACAGGGCTTCCTACGAGCAGTACTTC
>NA|TRBV30|NA|TRBJ1-4
CAWRAGLNEKLFF
TGTGCCTGGAGAGCAGGACTAAATGAAAAACTGTTTTTT
>NA|TRBV9|NA|TRBJ1-1
CASSPHLDSYTEAFF
TGTGCCAGCAGCCCACACCTGGACAGCTACACTGAAGCTTTCTTT
>NA|TRBV5-4|NA|TRBJ2-1
CASSPWVAGVNEQFF
TGTGCCAGCAGCCCTTGGGTAGCAGGGGTCAATGAGCAGTTCTTC
>NA|TRBV11-2|NA|TRBJ1-6
CASSPTSNSPLHF
TGTGCCAGCAGCCCGACTTCTAATTCACCCCTCCACTTT
>TRBD1|TRBV18|NA|TRBJ1-6
CASSPPNRGNSPLHF
TGTGCCAGCTCACCACCGAACAGGGGTAATTCACCCCTCCACTTT
>NA|TRBV6-5|NA|TRBJ2-7
CASSFDREAYEQYF
TGTGCCAGCAGTTTCGACAGGGAGGCCTACGAGCAGTACTTC
>NA|TRBV18|NA|TRBJ1-5
CASSPGGEQPQHF
TGTGCCAGCTCACCAGGGGGCGAACAGCCCCAGCATTTT
>TRBD1|TRBV14|few|TRBJ1-2
CASSFRTGAVYGYTF
TGTGCCAGCAGCTTTAGGACAGGGGCCGTCTATGGCTACACCTTC
>NA|TRBV29-1|NA|TRBJ1-3
CSVTIGDSGNTIYF
TGCAGCGTTACCATAGGAGACTCTGGAAACACCATATATTTT
>TRBD1|TRBV3-1/TRBV3-2|NA|TRBJ1-3
CASSPQGGGGPGNTIYF
TGTGCCAGCAGCCCCCAGGGGGGAGGTGGGCCTGGAAACACCATATATTTT
>NA|TRBV5-4|NA|TRBJ1-5
CASSFGGTRSNQPQHF
TGTGCCAGCAGCTTCGGGGGGACACGTAGCAATCAGCCCCAGCATTTT
>TRBD2|TRBV9|NA|TRBJ2-1
CASSAYLRTSGRSPNEQFF
TGTGCCAGCAGCGCCTACCTACGGACTAGCGGGAGATCCCCCAATGAGCAGTTCTTC
>NA|TRBV5-6|NA|TRBJ2-7
CASSGRVTYEQYF
TGTGCCAGCAGCGGCCGGGTCACCTACGAGCAGTACTTC
>TRBD2|TRBV30|NA|TRBJ2-1
CAWSATSGGGSSYNEQFF
TGTGCCTGGAGTGCGACTAGCGGGGGGGGAAGCTCCTACAATGAGCAGTTCTTC